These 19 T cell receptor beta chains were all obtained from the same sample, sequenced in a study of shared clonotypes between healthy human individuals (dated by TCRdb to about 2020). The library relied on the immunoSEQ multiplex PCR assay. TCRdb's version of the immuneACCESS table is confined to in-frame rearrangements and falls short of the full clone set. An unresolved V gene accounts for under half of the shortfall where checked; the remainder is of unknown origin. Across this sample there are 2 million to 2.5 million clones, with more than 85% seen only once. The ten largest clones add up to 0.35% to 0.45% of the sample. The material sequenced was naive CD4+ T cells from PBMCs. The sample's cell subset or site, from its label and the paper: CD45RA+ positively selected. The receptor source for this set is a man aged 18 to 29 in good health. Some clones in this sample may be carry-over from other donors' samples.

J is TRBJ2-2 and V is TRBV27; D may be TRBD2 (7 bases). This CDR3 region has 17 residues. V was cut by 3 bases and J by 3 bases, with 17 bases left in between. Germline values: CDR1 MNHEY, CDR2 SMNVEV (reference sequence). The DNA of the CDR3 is TGTGCCAGCAGTTTGTTAGGGGGAGGGCCGCACACCGGGGAGCTGTTTTTT. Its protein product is CASSLLGGGPHTGELFF.

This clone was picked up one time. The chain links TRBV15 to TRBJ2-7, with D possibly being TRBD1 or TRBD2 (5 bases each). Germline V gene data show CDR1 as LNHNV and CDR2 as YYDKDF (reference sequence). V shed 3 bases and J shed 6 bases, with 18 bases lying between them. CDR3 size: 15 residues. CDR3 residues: CATSSEGRLRTEQYF. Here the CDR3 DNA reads TGTGCCACCAGCAGTGAGGGGAGACTGCGGACCGAGCAGTACTTC.

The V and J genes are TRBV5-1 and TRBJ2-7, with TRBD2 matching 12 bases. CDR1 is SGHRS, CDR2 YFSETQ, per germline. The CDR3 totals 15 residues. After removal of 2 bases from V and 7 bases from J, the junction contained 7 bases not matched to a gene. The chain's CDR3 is CASSFASGRAEEQYF. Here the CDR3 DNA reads TGCGCCAGCAGCTTCGCTAGCGGGAGGGCGGAAGAGCAGTACTTC.

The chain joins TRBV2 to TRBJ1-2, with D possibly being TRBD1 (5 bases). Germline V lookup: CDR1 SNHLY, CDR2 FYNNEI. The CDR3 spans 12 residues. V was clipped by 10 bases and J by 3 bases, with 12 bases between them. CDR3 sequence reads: CAIQGRDYGYTF. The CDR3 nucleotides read TGTGCCATCCAGGGTCGGGACTATGGCTACACCTTC.

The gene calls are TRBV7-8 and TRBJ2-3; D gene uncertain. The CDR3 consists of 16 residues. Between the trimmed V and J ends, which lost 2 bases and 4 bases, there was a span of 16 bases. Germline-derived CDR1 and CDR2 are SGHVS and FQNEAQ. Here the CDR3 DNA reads TGTGCCAGCAGCTTAATGTCTCCGGTGGTGGCAGATACGCAGTATTTT. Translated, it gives CASSLMSPVVADTQYF.

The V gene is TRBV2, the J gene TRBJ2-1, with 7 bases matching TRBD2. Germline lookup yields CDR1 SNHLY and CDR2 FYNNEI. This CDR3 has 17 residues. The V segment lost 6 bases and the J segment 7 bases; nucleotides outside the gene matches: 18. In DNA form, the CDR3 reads TGTGCCAGCAGAGAAAGACGCGGGAGAGTCGTATGGAATGAGCAGTTCTTC. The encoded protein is CASRERRGRVVWNEQFF. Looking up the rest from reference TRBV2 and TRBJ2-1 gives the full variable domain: EPEVTQTPSHQVTQMGQEVILRCVPISNHLYFYWYRQILGQKVEFLVSFYNNEISEKSEIFDDQFSVERPDGSNFTLKIRSTKLEDSAMYFCASRERRGRVVWNEQFFGPGTRLTVL.

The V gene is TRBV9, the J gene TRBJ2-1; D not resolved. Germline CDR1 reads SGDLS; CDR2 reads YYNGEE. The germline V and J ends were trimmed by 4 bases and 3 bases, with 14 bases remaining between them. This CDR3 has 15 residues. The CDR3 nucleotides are TGTGCCAGCAGCTCGGCCCCCAATAACTACAATGAGCAGTTCTTC. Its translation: CASSSAPNNYNEQFF.

This CDR3 reads CASSARVTSGQETQYF. The CDR3 bases are TGTGCCAGCAGCGCGAGGGTGACTAGCGGACAAGAGACCCAGTACTTC. The chain links TRBV9 to TRBJ2-5, with 9 bases that match TRBD2. Germline V gene lookup returns CDR1 SGDLS and CDR2 YYNGEE. V shed 3 bases and J 2 bases; nucleotides not matched to a gene: 8. The CDR3 has 16 amino acids. Variable domain in full (rest from reference TRBV9 and TRBJ2-5): DSGVTQTPKHLITATGQRVTLRCSPRSGDLSVYWYQQSLDQGLQFLIQYYNGEERAKGNILERFSAQQFPDLHSELNLSSLELGDSALYFCASSARVTSGQETQYFGPGTRLLVL.

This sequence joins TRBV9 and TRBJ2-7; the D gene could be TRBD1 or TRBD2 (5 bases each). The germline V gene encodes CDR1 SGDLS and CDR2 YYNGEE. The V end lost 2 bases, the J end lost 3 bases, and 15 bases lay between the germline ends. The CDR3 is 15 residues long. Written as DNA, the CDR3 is TGTGCCAGCAGCGTGGCCGGGACCACAAACTACGAGCAGTACTTC. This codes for CASSVAGTTNYEQYF. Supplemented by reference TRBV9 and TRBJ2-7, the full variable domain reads DSGVTQTPKHLITATGQRVTLRCSPRSGDLSVYWYQQSLDQGLQFLIQYYNGEERAKGNILERFSAQQFPDLHSELNLSSLELGDSALYFCASSVAGTTNYEQYFGPGTRLTVT.

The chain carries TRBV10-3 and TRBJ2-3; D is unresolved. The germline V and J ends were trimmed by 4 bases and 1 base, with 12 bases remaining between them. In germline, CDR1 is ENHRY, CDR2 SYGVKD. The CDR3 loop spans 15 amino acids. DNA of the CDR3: TGTGCCATCAGTGTCGACTCCCCCCGCACAGATACGCAGTATTTT. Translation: CAISVDSPRTDTQYF.

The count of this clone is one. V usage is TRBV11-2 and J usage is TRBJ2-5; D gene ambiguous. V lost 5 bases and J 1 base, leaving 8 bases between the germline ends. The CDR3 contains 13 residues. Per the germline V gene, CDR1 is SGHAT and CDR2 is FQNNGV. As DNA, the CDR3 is TGTGCCAGCAGCGGGAATAGCCAAGAGACCCAGTACTTC. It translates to CASSGNSQETQYF. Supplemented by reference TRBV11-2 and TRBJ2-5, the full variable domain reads EAGVAQSPRYKIIEKRQSVAFWCNPISGHATLYWYQQILGQGPKLLIQFQNNGVVDDSQLPKDRFSAERLKGVDSTLKIQPAKLEDSAVYLCASSGNSQETQYFGPGTRLLVL.

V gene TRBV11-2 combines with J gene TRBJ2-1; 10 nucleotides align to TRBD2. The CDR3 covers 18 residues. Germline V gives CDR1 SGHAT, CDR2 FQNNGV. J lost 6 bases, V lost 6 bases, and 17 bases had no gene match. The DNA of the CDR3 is TGTGCCAGCAGTTCCCGACTAGAGCGGGAGGGCGGGGGCAATGAGCAGTTCTTC. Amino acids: CASSSRLEREGGGNEQFF.

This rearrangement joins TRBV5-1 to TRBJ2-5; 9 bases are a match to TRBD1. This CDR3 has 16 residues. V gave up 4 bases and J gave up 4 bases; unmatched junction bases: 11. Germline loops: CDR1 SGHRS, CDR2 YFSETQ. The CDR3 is CASSVPGTGSPETQYF. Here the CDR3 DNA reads TGCGCCAGCAGCGTACCCGGGACAGGGTCCCCAGAGACCCAGTACTTC.

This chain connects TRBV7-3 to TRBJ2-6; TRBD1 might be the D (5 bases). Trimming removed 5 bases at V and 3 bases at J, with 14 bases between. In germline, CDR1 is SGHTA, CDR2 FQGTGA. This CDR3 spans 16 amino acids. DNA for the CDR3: TGTGCCAGCAGCCTTAACTGGGGCAGTGGGGCCAACGTCCTGACTTTC. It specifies CASSLNWGSGANVLTF.

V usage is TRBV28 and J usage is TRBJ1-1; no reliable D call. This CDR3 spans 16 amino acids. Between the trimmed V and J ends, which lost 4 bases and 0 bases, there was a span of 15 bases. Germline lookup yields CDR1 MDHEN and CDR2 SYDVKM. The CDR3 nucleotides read TGTGCCAGCAGTTACCCGAAGTCGGTGATGAACACTGAAGCTTTCTTT. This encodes CASSYPKSVMNTEAFF.

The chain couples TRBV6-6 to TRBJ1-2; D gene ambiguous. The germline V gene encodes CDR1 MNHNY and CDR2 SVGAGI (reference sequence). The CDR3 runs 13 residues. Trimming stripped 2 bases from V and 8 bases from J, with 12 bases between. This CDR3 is CASSYDADDGYTF. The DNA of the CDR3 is TGTGCCAGCAGTTACGACGCGGACGACGGCTACACCTTC.

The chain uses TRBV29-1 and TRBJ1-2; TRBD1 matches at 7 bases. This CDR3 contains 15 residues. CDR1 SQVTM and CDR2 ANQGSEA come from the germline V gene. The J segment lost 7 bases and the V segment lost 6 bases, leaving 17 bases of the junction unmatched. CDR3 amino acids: CSVEPRRGLGGGYTF. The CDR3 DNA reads TGCAGCGTCGAACCACGGAGGGGGCTGGGTGGTGGCTACACCTTC.

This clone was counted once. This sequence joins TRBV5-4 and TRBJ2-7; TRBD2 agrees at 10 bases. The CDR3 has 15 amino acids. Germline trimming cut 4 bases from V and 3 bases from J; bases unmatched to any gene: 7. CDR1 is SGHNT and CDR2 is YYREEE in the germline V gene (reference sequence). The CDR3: CASSLSRTSGYEQYF. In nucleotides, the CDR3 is TGTGCCAGCAGCCTTTCACGGACTAGCGGCTACGAGCAGTACTTC. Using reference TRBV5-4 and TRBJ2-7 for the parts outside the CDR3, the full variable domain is ETGVTQSPTHLIKTRGQQVTLRCSSQSGHNTVSWYQQALGQGPQFIFQYYREEENGRGNFPPRFSGLQFPNYSSELNVNALELDDSALYLCASSLSRTSGYEQYFGPGTRLTVT.

The CDR3 region is CASSLRSAGANVLTF. The CDR3 bases are TGTGCCAGCAGCTTGAGGTCAGCGGGGGCCAACGTCCTGACTTTC. V gene TRBV7-6 combines with J gene TRBJ2-6; D remains unclear. The CDR3 runs 15 residues. The germline CDR1 and CDR2 sequences are SGHVS and FNYEAQ. Trimming took 3 bases from V and 4 from J, leaving 10 bases between them.